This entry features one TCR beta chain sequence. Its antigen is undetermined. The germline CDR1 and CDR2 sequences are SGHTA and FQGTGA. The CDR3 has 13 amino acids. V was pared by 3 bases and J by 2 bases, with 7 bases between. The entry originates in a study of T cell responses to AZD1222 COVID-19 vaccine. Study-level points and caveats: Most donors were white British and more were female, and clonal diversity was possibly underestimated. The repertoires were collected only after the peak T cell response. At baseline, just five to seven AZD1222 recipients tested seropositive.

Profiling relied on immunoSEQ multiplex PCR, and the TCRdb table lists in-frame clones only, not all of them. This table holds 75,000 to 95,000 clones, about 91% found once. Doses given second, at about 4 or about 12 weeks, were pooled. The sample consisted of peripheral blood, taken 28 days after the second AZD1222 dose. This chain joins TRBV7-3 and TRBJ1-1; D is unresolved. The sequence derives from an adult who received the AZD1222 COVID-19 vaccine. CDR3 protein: CASSFDGNTEAFF. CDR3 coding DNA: TGTGCCAGCAGCTTCGACGGAAACACTGAAGCTTTCTTT.